These 23 T cell receptor beta chains share one sample of origin, sequenced in a study of cytomegalovirus exposure and HLA in healthy donors. Amplification used 60 Vbeta primers and 13 Jbeta primers. Libraries were prepared by immunoSEQ multiplex PCR; TCRdb keeps only in-frame clonotypes and omits some of them. The table shows fewer than 120,000 clones, with more than 65% occurring only once. Sample: PBMCs. The receptors were gathered from a man aged 25 to 45 in good health and CMV-seropositive.

In DNA form, the CDR3 reads TGTGCCAGCCGGTATGGGGGGGCGTCGGAAGCTTTCTTT. Encoded protein: CASRYGGASEAFF. The V and J genes are TRBV27 and TRBJ1-1, with D maybe TRBD1 (6 bases). CDR1 MNHEY and CDR2 SMNVEV come from the germline V gene (reference sequence). The CDR3 runs 13 residues. Trimming removed 8 bases at V and 8 bases at J, with 18 bases between.

The chain joins TRBV4-1 to TRBJ1-5, with D possibly matching TRBD1 (5 bases). The ends were cut back, 4 bases at V and 1 base at J, with 20 bases in the middle. The germline V gene has CDR1 MGHRA and CDR2 YSYEKL. The CDR3 length is 18 residues. The CDR3 sequence is CASSRFWPRVGSNQPQHF. The CDR3 DNA reads as TGCGCCAGCAGCCGCTTCTGGCCCAGGGTAGGAAGCAATCAGCCCCAGCATTTT.

The rearrangement uses TRBV28 and TRBJ2-3, with D possibly TRBD1 on 5 matching bases. CDR3 size: 15 residues. The germline V gene encodes CDR1 MDHEN and CDR2 SYDVKM. The V end lost 4 bases, the J end lost 4 bases, and 15 bases lay between the germline ends. CDR3 coding DNA: TGTGCCAGCAGTTCGCCCAGCTTCAGGGCAGATACGCAGTATTTT. Translated: CASSSPSFRADTQYF.

V gene TRBV4-2 combines with J gene TRBJ2-3; TRBD1 is a possible D gene (6 bases). Germline V lookup: CDR1 LGHNA, CDR2 YNFKEQ. The V end was cut by 5 bases, the J end by 9 bases, with 21 bases between. This CDR3 comprises 15 residues. The CDR3 loop is CASSTSRGSAGTQYF. In DNA form, the CDR3 reads TGTGCCAGCAGCACATCGAGGGGGTCCGCAGGGACGCAGTATTTT.

The V and J genes are TRBV9 and TRBJ2-5; 7 bases are shared with TRBD2. The CDR3 is 15 residues long. The germline gives CDR1 SGDLS, CDR2 YYNGEE. The junction had 4 bases not matched to a gene; V was cut back by 0 bases and J by 2 bases. CDR3 bases: TGTGCCAGCAGCGTAGGGGGGGGGAATCAAGAGACCCAGTACTTC. This translates into CASSVGGGNQETQYF.

Of note for this clone: Other nucleotide sequences in the sample specify the same CDR3. The chain links TRBV28 to TRBJ1-2; 11 nucleotides match TRBD1. The CDR3 totals 14 residues. CDR1 and CDR2 (germline): MDHEN, SYDVKM. Trimming took 6 bases from V and 8 from J; bases not matched to a gene: 8. The CDR3 region is CASRLGQGARGYTF. The CDR3 DNA sequence: TGTGCCAGCAGACTCGGACAGGGGGCACGGGGCTACACCTTC.

This clone was recorded only once. The chain uses TRBV4-3 and TRBJ2-7, with a weak D call TRBD1 (6 bases). The CDR3 has 15 residues. V lost 1 base and J lost 1, with 11 bases in between. CDR1 is LGHNA and CDR2 is YSLEER in the germline V gene. DNA for the CDR3: TGCGCCAGCAGCCAAGGAGTGGACAGTTCCTACGAGCAGTACTTC. Its protein product is CASSQGVDSSYEQYF.

This clone was observed a single time. This sequence joins TRBV6-5 and TRBJ1-2; no definite D call. The CDR3 runs 14 residues. V lost 0 bases and J 4 bases, leaving 9 bases between the germline ends. Germline CDR1 reads MNHEY; CDR2 reads SVGAGI. The CDR3 nucleotides are TGTGCCAGCAGTTACTCTTCGGGAGGCTATGGCTACACCTTC. Translation gives CASSYSSGGYGYTF.

The gene calls are TRBV4-2 and TRBJ2-1, with D possibly TRBD2 on 5 matching bases. The CDR3 sequence is 12 residues long. The germline V gene encodes CDR1 LGHNA and CDR2 YNFKEQ. The V and J ends lost 1 base and 10 bases respectively, with 8 bases between them. The DNA of the CDR3 is TGTGCCAGCAGCCAAGCGACGGGGGAGCAGTTCTTC. Encoded protein: CASSQATGEQFF.

The rearrangement uses TRBV28 and TRBJ1-6; D not resolved. The germline CDR1 and CDR2 sequences are MDHEN and SYDVKM. Between the trimmed V and J ends, which lost 7 bases and 3 bases, there was a span of 10 bases. CDR3 size: 14 residues. Here the CDR3 reads CASTGGSYNSPLHF. The DNA for the CDR3 is TGTGCCAGCACCGGAGGGAGCTATAATTCACCCCTCCACTTT.

The chain joins TRBV6-4 to TRBJ2-7, with TRBD1 matching over 10 bases. CDR1 MRHNA and CDR2 SNTAGT come from the germline V gene. V shed 6 bases, J shed 3 bases, and the junction held 20 bases outside the gene matches. There are 19 residues in the CDR3. The CDR3 DNA follows: TGTGCCAGCAGGGCCACGGGACAGGGGACCGTCTCGGTCGTCTACGAGCAGTACTTC. Protein sequence: CASRATGQGTVSVVYEQYF.

The chain carries TRBV5-1 and TRBJ2-7; 12 bases map to TRBD2. The V gene's germline CDR1 is SGHRS and CDR2 YFSETQ. V lost 7 bases and J lost 2; bases outside the gene matches: 4. This CDR3 has 14 residues. In DNA, the CDR3 is TGCGCCAGCTCTAGCGGGGGGGCCCCCTACGAGCAGTACTTC. It translates to CASSSGGAPYEQYF.

This clone appeared a few times. This chain uses TRBV6-5 with TRBJ2-1, with 7 bases aligning to TRBD2. After removal of 0 bases from V and 9 bases from J, the junction contained 11 bases not matched to a gene. CDR3 size: 16 residues. Germline V gene lookup returns CDR1 MNHEY and CDR2 SVGAGI. Here the CDR3 reads CASSYSNAGVSGEQFF. CDR3 in DNA: TGTGCCAGCAGTTACTCGAATGCGGGGGTTTCCGGTGAGCAGTTCTTC.

The chain links TRBV7-9 to TRBJ2-5, with a weak D call TRBD2 (6 bases). The germline V gene has CDR1 SEHNR and CDR2 FQNEAQ (reference sequence). V lost 4 bases, J lost 2 bases, and 20 bases lay in between. This CDR3 is built from 17 residues. CDR3 region: CASSSGEEGTIQETQYF. In DNA, the CDR3 is TGTGCCAGCAGCTCCGGGGAGGAGGGGACGATTCAAGAGACCCAGTACTTC.

This clone occurred a few times. The V and J genes are TRBV4-3 and TRBJ2-4, with TRBD1 matching over 9 bases. Germline CDR1 LGHNA, CDR2 YSLEER. V was pared by 0 bases and J by 3 bases, with 6 bases of the junction left unmatched. The CDR3 loop spans 17 amino acids. The CDR3 sequence is CASSQDPQGAGKNIQYF. The CDR3 DNA reads TGCGCCAGCAGCCAAGACCCACAGGGGGCAGGCAAAAACATTCAGTACTTC.

The chain combines TRBV13 with TRBJ2-5; D is unclear. Trimming took 5 bases from V and 4 from J, leaving 20 bases between them. The CDR3 consists of 16 residues. Germline lookup yields CDR1 PRHDT and CDR2 FYEKMQ (reference sequence). The CDR3 is CASSPPRLRQIETQYF. The CDR3 DNA is TGTGCCAGCAGCCCCCCCCGACTTCGCCAAATAGAGACCCAGTACTTC.

The chain links TRBV2 to TRBJ2-7; possible D gene TRBD2, 5 bases. CDR1 SNHLY and CDR2 FYNNEI come from the germline V gene. This CDR3 has 15 residues. Trimming removed 2 bases from V and 3 bases from J, with 14 bases in between. DNA of the CDR3: TGTGCCAGCAGTGAAAGACCGGACTGGCTCTACGAGCAGTACTTC. This translates into CASSERPDWLYEQYF.

The rearrangement links TRBV28 to TRBJ1-1; tentative D call: TRBD1 (5 bases). CDR1 MDHEN and CDR2 SYDVKM come from the germline V gene. The CDR3 loop spans 15 amino acids. V lost 5 bases to trimming and J lost 2 bases, with 15 bases between them. The CDR3: CASSPLGVLNTEAFF. The CDR3 region has the DNA TGTGCCAGCAGTCCCTTAGGGGTGTTAAACACTGAAGCTTTCTTT.

The chain uses TRBV7-3 and TRBJ1-5, with 8 bases matching TRBD1. This CDR3 has 13 amino acids. Trimming removed 3 bases from V and 6 bases from J; junction bases left unmatched: 1. Germline V gives CDR1 SGHTA, CDR2 FQGTGA. The DNA of the CDR3 is TGTGCCAGCAGCTTTGACAGGGGTCAGCCCCAGCATTTT. It is translated as CASSFDRGQPQHF.

The V call is TRBV11-2, the J call TRBJ2-5; 7 positions match TRBD1. The end of the DNA fits TRBJ2-7 better, so the J call may be wrong. This CDR3 is built from 14 residues. The V gene's germline CDR1 is SGHAT and CDR2 FQNNGV. The CDR3 sequence: CASSLPGQQYEQYF. As DNA, the CDR3 is TGTGCCAGCAGCTTACCGGGACAGCAGTACGAGCAGTACTTC.

The chain uses TRBV11-2 and TRBJ2-3, with a tentative D call TRBD2 (5 bases). Germline-derived CDR1 and CDR2 are SGHAT and FQNNGV. This CDR3 spans 12 amino acids. Trimming cost V 3 bases and J 5 bases, with 6 bases left between them. This CDR3 is CASSFGGDTQYF. CDR3 nucleotides: TGTGCCAGCAGCTTTGGAGGAGATACGCAGTATTTT.

This clone has just a few counts. The J gene is TRBJ1-3, the V gene TRBV6-5; 8 positions agree with TRBD1. With V trimmed by 5 bases and J by 2 bases, 5 bases remained unmatched. The V gene's germline CDR1 is MNHEY and CDR2 SVGAGI. This CDR3 comprises 15 residues. CDR3 nucleotides: TGTGCCAGCAGTCGATCAGGGGGCACTGGAAACACCATATATTTT. It translates to CASSRSGGTGNTIYF.

This clone was counted only a few times. The genes are TRBV5-1 and TRBJ1-1; D may be TRBD1 (5 bases). This CDR3 comprises 11 residues. The V and J ends lost 2 bases and 7 bases respectively, with 6 bases between them. The V gene's germline CDR1 is SGHRS and CDR2 YFSETQ. CDR3 DNA sequence: TGCGCCAGCAGCTTTAGGGGTGAAGCTTTCTTT. This translates into CASSFRGEAFF. The complete variable domain, with remaining parts taken from reference TRBV5-1 and TRBJ1-1, reads KAGVTQTPRYLIKTRGQQVTLSCSPISGHRSVSWYQQTPGQGLQFLFEYFSETQRNKGNFPGRFSGRQFSNSRSEMNVSTLELGDSALYLCASSFRGEAFFGQGTRLTVV.